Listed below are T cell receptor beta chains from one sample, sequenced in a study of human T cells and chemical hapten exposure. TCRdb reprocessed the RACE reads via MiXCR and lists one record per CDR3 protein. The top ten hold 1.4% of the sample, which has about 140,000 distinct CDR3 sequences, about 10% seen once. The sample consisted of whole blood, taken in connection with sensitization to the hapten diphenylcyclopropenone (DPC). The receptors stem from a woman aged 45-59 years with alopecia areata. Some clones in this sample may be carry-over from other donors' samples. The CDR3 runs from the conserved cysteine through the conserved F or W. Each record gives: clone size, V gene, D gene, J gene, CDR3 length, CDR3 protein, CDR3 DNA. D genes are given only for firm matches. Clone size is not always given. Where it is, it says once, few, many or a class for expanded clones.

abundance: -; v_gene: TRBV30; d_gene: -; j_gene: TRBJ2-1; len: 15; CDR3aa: CAWTEWGRGRNEQFF; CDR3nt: TGTGCCTGGACGGAATGGGGTCGGGGCCGCAATGAGCAGTTCTTC
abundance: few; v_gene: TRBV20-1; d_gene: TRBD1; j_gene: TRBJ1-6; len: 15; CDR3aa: CSARDRTGGSSPLHF; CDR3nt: TGCAGTGCTAGAGATCGCACAGGGGGAAGTTCACCCCTCCACTTT
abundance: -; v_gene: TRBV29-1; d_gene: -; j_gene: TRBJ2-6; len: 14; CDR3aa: CSVDTGYGANVLTF; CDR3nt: TGCAGCGTTGATACGGGGTATGGGGCCAACGTCCTGACTTTC
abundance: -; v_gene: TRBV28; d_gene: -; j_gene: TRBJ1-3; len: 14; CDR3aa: CASTPRTSGNTIYF; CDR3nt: TGTGCCAGCACCCCCCGGACCTCTGGAAACACCATATATTTT
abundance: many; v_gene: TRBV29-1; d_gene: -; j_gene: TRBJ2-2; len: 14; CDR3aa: CSAKGSVSTGELFF; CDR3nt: TGCAGCGCTAAGGGGAGTGTGAGCACCGGGGAGCTGTTTTTT
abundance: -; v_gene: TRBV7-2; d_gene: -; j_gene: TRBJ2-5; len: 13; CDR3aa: CATSDGAQETQYF; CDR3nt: TGTGCCACCTCAGACGGAGCACAAGAGACCCAGTACTTC
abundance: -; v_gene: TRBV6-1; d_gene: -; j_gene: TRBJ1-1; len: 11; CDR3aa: CASRRNTEAFF; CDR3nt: TGTGCCAGCAGACGAAACACTGAAGCTTTCTTT
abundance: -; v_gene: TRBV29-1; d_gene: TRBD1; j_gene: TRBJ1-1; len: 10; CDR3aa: CSVGQGGDFF; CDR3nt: TGCAGCGTCGGACAGGGCGGCGATTTCTTT
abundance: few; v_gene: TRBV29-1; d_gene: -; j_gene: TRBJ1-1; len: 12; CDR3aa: CSVGAGGTEAFF; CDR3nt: TGCAGCGTTGGGGCCGGGGGCACTGAAGCTTTCTTT
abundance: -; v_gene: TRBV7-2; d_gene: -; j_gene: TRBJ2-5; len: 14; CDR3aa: CASSTSGTTRSQYF; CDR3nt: TGTGCCAGCAGCACCTCCGGGACGACCCGCTCCCAGTACTTC
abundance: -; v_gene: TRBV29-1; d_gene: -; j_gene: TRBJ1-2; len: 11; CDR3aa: CSVVGAEGYTF; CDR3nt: TGCAGCGTTGTCGGCGCGGAAGGCTACACCTTC
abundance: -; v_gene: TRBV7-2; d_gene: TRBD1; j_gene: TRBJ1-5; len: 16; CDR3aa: CASSTDRGISNQPQHF; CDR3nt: TGTGCCAGCAGCACAGACAGGGGTATTAGCAATCAGCCCCAGCATTTT
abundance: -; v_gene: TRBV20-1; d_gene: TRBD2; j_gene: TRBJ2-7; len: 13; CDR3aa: CSAGGLAYLEQYF; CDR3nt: TGCAGTGCCGGGGGACTAGCCTATCTCGAGCAGTACTTC
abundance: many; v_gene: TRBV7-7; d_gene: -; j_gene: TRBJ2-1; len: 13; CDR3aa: CASSRTVQGEQFF; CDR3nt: TGTGCTAGCAGCCGGACAGTACAGGGTGAGCAGTTCTTC
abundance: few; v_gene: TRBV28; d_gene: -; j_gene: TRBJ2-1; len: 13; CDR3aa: CASRDPPGHEQFF; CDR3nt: TGTGCCAGCAGGGACCCTCCGGGTCATGAGCAGTTCTTC
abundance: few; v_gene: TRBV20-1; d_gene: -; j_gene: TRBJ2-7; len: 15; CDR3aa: CSARQGKGSSYEQYF; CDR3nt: TGCAGTGCTAGGCAGGGGAAGGGGAGCTCCTACGAGCAGTACTTC
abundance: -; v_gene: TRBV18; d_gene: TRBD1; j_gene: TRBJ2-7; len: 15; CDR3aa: CASSLGQALPYEQYF; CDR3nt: TGTGCCAGCTCGCTTGGACAGGCCCTCCCCTACGAGCAGTACTTC
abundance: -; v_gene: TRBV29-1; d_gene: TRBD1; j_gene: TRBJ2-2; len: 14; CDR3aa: CSALTAGGTGELFF; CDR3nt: TGCAGCGCACTAACGGCAGGGGGCACCGGGGAGCTGTTTTTT
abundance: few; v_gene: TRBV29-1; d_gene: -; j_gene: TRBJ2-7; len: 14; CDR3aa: CSVGGHPSSYEQYF; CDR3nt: TGCAGCGTTGGGGGACATCCGAGCTCCTACGAGCAGTACTTC
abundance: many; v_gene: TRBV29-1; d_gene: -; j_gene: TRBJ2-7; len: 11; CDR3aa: CSASTPGEQYF; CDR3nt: TGCAGCGCTTCGACCCCGGGGGAGCAGTACTTC
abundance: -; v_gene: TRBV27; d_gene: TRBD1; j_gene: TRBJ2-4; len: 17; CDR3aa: CASSSPTGGGSKNIQYF; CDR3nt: TGTGCCAGCAGTTCCCCGACAGGGGGCGGATCCAAAAACATTCAGTACTTC
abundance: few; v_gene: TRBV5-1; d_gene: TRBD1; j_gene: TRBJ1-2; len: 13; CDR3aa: CASSLDREYGYTF; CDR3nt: TGCGCCAGCAGCCTGGACAGGGAATATGGCTACACCTTC
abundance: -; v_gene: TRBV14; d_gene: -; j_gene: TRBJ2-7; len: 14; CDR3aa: CASSQDWDSYEQYF; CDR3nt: TGTGCCAGCAGCCAAGATTGGGACTCCTACGAGCAGTACTTC
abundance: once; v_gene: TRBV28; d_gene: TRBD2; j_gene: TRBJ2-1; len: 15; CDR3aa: CAASPSGLKYNEQFF; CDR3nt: TGTGCCGCGAGCCCTAGCGGCCTAAAATACAATGAGCAGTTCTTC
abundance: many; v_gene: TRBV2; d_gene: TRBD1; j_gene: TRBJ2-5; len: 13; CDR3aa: CASLRDRQETQYF; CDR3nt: TGTGCCAGCCTCCGGGACAGACAAGAGACCCAGTACTTC
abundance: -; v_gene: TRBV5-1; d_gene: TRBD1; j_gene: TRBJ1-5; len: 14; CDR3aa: CASSVDRANQPQHF; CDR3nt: TGCGCCAGCAGCGTAGACAGGGCTAATCAGCCCCAGCATTTT
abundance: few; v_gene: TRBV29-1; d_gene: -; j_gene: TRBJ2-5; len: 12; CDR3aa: CSVSASEETQYF; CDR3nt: TGCAGCGTTTCGGCTAGCGAAGAGACCCAGTACTTC
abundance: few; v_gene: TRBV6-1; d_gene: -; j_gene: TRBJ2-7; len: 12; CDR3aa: CASGSRVYEQYF; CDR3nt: TGTGCCAGCGGGTCCCGTGTCTACGAGCAGTACTTC
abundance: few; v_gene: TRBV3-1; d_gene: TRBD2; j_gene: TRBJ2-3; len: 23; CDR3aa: CASSQDNEGASGRAVALTDTQYF; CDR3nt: TGTGCCAGCAGCCAAGATAATGAGGGGGCTAGCGGGAGGGCCGTCGCCCTAACAGATACGCAGTATTTT
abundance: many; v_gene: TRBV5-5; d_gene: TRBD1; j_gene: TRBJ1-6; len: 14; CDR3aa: CASSRDSRNSPLHF; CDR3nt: TGTGCCAGCAGCCGGGACAGCCGTAATTCACCCCTCCACTTT
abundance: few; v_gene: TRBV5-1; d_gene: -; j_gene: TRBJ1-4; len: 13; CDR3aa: CASSLTMNEKLFF; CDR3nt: TGCGCCAGCAGCCTGACGATGAATGAAAAACTGTTTTTT
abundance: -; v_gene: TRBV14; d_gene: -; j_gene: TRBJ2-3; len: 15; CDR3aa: CASSPGLGGKDTQYF; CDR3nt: TGTGCCAGCAGCCCTGGACTAGGGGGAAAAGATACGCAGTATTTT
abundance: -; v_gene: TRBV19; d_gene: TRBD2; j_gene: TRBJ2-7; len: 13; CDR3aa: CASRMLAGSEQYF; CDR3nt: TGTGCCTCTAGGATGCTAGCGGGGAGCGAGCAGTACTTC
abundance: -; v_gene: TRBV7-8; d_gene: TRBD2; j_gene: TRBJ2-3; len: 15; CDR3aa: CASTPLAGDTDTQYF; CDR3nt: TGTGCCAGCACCCCACTAGCGGGAGACACAGATACGCAGTATTTT
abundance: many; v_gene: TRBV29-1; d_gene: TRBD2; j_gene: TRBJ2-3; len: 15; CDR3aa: CSAPGLAVETDTQYF; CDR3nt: TGCAGCGCCCCCGGACTAGCGGTTGAAACAGATACGCAGTATTTT
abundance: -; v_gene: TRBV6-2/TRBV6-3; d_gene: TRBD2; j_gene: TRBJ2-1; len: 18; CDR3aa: CASSYSQGLAGSYNEQFF; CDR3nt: TGTGCCAGCAGTTATTCCCAGGGACTAGCGGGATCCTACAATGAGCAGTTCTTC
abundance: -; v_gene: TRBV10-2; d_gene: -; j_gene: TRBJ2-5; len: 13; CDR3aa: CASASGRRETQYF; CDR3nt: TGCGCCAGCGCGTCAGGGCGGAGGGAGACCCAGTACTTC
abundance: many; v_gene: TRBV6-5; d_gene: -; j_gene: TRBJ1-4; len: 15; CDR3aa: CASSWRADTNEKLFF; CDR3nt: TGTGCCAGCAGTTGGAGGGCGGACACTAATGAAAAACTGTTTTTT
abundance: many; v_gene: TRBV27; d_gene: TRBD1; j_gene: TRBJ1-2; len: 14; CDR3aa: CASRGRGRSYGYTF; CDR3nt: TGTGCCAGCAGGGGCAGGGGGCGTAGCTATGGCTACACCTTC
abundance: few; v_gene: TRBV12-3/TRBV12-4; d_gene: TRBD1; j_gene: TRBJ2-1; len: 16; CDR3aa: CASSPRGTASYNEQFF; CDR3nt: TGTGCCAGCAGTCCAAGGGGGACAGCCTCCTACAATGAGCAGTTCTTC
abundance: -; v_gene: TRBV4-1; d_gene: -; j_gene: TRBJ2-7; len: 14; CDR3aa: CASSQVPDSYEQYF; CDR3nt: TGCGCCAGCAGCCAAGTCCCGGACAGCTACGAGCAGTACTTC
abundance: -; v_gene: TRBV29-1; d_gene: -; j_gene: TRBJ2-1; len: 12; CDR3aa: CSHTPTSNEQFF; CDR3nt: TGCAGCCATACCCCGACTTCAAATGAGCAGTTCTTC
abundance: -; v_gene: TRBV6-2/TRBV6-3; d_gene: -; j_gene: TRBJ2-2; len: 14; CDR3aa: CATPYVGATGELFF; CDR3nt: TGTGCCACCCCCTACGTCGGGGCCACCGGGGAGCTGTTTTTT
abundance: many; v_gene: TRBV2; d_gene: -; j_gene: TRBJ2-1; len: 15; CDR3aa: CASSESGLPHNEQFF; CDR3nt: TGTGCCAGCAGTGAATCCGGACTACCACACAATGAGCAGTTCTTC
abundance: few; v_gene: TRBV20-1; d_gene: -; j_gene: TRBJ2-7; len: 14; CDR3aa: CSASILAVLGEQYF; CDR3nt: TGCAGTGCTAGCATTCTGGCGGTATTGGGTGAGCAGTACTTC
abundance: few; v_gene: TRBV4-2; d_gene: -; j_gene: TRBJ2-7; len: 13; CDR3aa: CASSQDYLDEQYF; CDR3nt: TGTGCCAGCAGCCAAGATTATTTGGACGAGCAGTACTTC
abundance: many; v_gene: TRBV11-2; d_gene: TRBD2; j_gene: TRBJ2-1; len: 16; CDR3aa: CASSPIGGLTYNEQFF; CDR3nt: TGTGCCAGCAGCCCCATCGGGGGGTTAACCTACAATGAGCAGTTCTTC
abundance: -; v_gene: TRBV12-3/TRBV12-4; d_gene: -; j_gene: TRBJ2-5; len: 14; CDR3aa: CASSFHGSQETQYF; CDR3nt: TGTGCCAGCAGTTTTCACGGAAGCCAAGAGACCCAGTACTTC